This T cell receptor beta chain was recovered during a study of CD8 T cells in Susac syndrome. The study, taken as a whole, reports: It was acknowledged in the study that its TCR sequencing and HLA analysis involved a relatively small number of individuals.

RNA, at about 0.45 to 1 ug, was reverse transcribed with random hexamers. Multiplex immunoSEQ PCR targeted 54 Vbeta and 13 Jbeta TCR beta segments. MiXCR, run by TCRdb on the immunoSEQ multiplex PCR reads, gives a single entry per CDR3 protein. The repertoire consists of about 140,000 distinct CDR3 sequences, with approximately 95% occurring once and the leading ten covering over 0.09%. Peripheral blood CD8+ and CD4+ T cells were profiled by TCR beta sequencing. Both CD4+ and CD8+ T cells were negatively isolated, and TEMRA cells underwent FACS enrichment. The CDR3 covers 15 residues. V gave up 5 bases and J gave up 2 bases; unmatched junction bases: 7. On this clonotype: Its antigen is currently unknown.

The receptor comes from a human donor with multiple sclerosis. The chain employs TRBV12-3 or TRBV12-4 and TRBJ2-7; TRBD1 agrees at 9 bases. The specimen was CD4+ T cells from PBMCs. DNA for the CDR3: TGTGCCAGCAGTGGGGGGACAGGGTCAACCTACGAGCAGTACTTC. It is translated as CASSGGTGSTYEQYF.